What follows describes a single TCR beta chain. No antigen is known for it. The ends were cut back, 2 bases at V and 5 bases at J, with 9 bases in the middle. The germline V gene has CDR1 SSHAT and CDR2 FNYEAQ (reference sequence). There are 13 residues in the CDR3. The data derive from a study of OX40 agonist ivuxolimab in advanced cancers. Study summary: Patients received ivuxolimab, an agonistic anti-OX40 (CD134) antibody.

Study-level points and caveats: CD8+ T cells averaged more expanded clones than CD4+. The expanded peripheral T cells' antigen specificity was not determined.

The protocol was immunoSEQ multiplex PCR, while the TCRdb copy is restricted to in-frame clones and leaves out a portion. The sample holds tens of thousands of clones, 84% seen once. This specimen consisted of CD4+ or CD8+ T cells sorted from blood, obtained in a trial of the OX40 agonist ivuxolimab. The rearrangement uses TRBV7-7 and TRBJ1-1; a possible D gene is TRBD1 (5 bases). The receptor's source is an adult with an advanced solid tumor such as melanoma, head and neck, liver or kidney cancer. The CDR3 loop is CASSLRRGTEAFF. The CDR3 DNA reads TGTGCCAGCAGCTTACGGAGGGGTACTGAAGCTTTCTTT.